Presented here are 32 T cell receptor beta chains from one specimen sequenced in a study of blood T cell repertoires in COVID-19. Assay: immunoSEQ multiplex PCR; the TCRdb copy retains only in-frame clones and omits some. The data show about 270,000 clones, 70% to 90% seen once. Material for sequencing was peripheral blood. These TCRs come from a woman in her thirties with COVID-19, enrolled during active disease.

This clone was seen a few times. The chain uses TRBV5-4 and TRBJ1-2; TRBD1 matches at 7 bases. The CDR3 totals 15 residues. CDR1 is SGHNT and CDR2 is YYREEE in the germline V gene (reference sequence). The V and J ends lost 1 base and 3 bases, in that order; junction bases with no gene match: 6. The CDR3 DNA sequence: TGTGCCAGCAGCTTGCGACAGGGCCCTTACTATGGCTACACCTTC. Translated, it gives CASSLRQGPYYGYTF.

The chain combines TRBV5-1 with TRBJ1-2; possible D gene TRBD1, 6 bases. V was trimmed by 0 bases and J by 4 bases, leaving 7 bases between them. CDR1 and CDR2 from the germline V gene are SGHRS and YFSETQ. This CDR3 is built from 13 residues. The CDR3 region has the DNA TGCGCCAGCAGCTTGGACAGGGCCTATGGCTACACCTTC. Protein product: CASSLDRAYGYTF.

The chain joins TRBV6-6 to TRBJ1-1, with D hard to call. Germline V gene lookup returns CDR1 MNHNY and CDR2 SVGAGI (reference sequence). The CDR3 contains 14 residues. With 3 bases removed from V and 3 bases from J, the gap between germline ends came to 11 bases. CDR3 sequence: CASSYSGRDTEAFF. CDR3 DNA: TGTGCCAGCAGTTATTCTGGGCGTGACACTGAAGCTTTCTTT.

As DNA, the CDR3 is TGTGCCAGCATCCCCAGGCGTTTTGGAACGCAGTATTTT. Translation: CASIPRRFGTQYF. J is TRBJ2-3 and V is TRBV6-2 or TRBV6-3; D gene unclear. CDR3 length equals 13 residues. V gave up 7 bases and J gave up 9 bases, with 17 bases separating them. Germline CDR1 is MNHEY and CDR2 is SVGEGT.

The chain is built from TRBV4-1 and TRBJ1-1; 7 positions match TRBD1. V shed 4 bases and J 8 bases; nucleotides not matched to a gene: 13. The CDR3 is made up of 15 amino acids. Per the germline V gene, CDR1 is MGHRA and CDR2 is YSYEKL. CDR3 protein: CASSRPGGLNPEAFF. DNA of the CDR3: TGCGCCAGCAGCCGCCCAGGGGGTCTTAACCCGGAAGCTTTCTTT.

Of note for this clone: This likely comes from a read error, as the CDR3 has no conserved phenylalanine or tryptophan at its end. The limits of the CDR3 on the DNA are not certain, so only TCRdb's listed CDR3 is given. The chain recombines TRBV12-3 or TRBV12-4 with TRBJ1-2; the table's TRBD1 call for D was not verified on the DNA. The CDR3 is made up of 12 amino acids, end residues included. The CDR3: CASSMDRAILFV.

V usage is TRBV19 and J usage is TRBJ1-2, with TRBD1 identical over 7 bases. Germline V CDR1 and CDR2: LNHDA, SQIVND (reference sequence). CDR3 length: 16 residues. Trimming at V came to 5 bases and at J to 3 bases, leaving 12 bases not matched to a gene. The CDR3 reads CASSDRAIPGDYGYTF. The DNA of the CDR3 is TGTGCCAGTAGTGACAGGGCCATTCCTGGGGACTATGGCTACACCTTC.

This chain joins TRBV4-1 and TRBJ2-5, with a possible D match to TRBD2 (7 bases). The germline V gene has CDR1 MGHRA and CDR2 YSYEKL. V shed 3 bases and J shed 3 bases, with 29 bases lying between them. The CDR3 is made up of 20 amino acids. The CDR3 DNA reads as TGCGCCAGCAGCCAGAGAGGCGCCGGCCGAGGGGGGGATCCCGAAGAGACCCAGTACTTC. Its translation: CASSQRGAGRGGDPEETQYF.

This sequence joins TRBV7-9 and TRBJ2-7; perhaps TRBD1 as D (5 bases). The CDR3 consists of 15 residues. Germline lookup yields CDR1 SEHNR and CDR2 FQNEAQ (reference sequence). Trimming removed 0 bases from V and 4 bases from J, with 13 bases in between. The CDR3 sequence is CASSLAAGMRYEQYF. In DNA, the CDR3 is TGTGCCAGCAGCTTAGCGGCAGGGATGAGGTACGAGCAGTACTTC.

Written as DNA, the CDR3 is TGTGCCAGCAGTTTATGGACTACACAAGAGACCCAGTACTTC. This translates into CASSLWTTQETQYF. V and J are TRBV28 and TRBJ2-5, with D possibly TRBD2 on 5 matching bases. Germline lookup yields CDR1 MDHEN and CDR2 SYDVKM. V was shortened by 0 bases and J by 2 bases, with 7 bases between the two germline ends. The CDR3 extends over 14 amino acids.

V and J are TRBV5-1 and TRBJ2-3; D not certain. The V gene lost 4 bases and the J gene lost 2 bases, with 14 bases spanning the gap. Germline V gene lookup returns CDR1 SGHRS and CDR2 YFSETQ. The CDR3 extends over 15 amino acids. This chain's CDR3 is CASSHASGDTDTQYF. For the CDR3, the DNA is TGCGCCAGCAGCCACGCATCGGGTGACACAGATACGCAGTATTTT. Supplemented by reference TRBV5-1 and TRBJ2-3, the full variable domain reads KAGVTQTPRYLIKTRGQQVTLSCSPISGHRSVSWYQQTPGQGLQFLFEYFSETQRNKGNFPGRFSGRQFSNSRSEMNVSTLELGDSALYLCASSHASGDTDTQYFGPGTRLTVL.

V is TRBV18 and J is TRBJ1-1, with 7 nucleotides matching TRBD1. CDR1 and CDR2 from the germline V gene are KGHSH and LQKENI. The length of the CDR3 is 13 residues. J lost 10 bases, V lost 3 bases, and 8 bases had no gene match. CDR3 DNA: TGTGCCAGCTCACCGGGGCAGGGGGTGAGAGCTTTCTTT. Protein product: CASSPGQGVRAFF.

In DNA, the CDR3 is TGTGCCAGCAGCTTATCCCCCGAGGCGAACACCGGGGAGCTGTTTTTT. Encoded protein: CASSLSPEANTGELFF. V gene TRBV7-7 combines with J gene TRBJ2-2; D is undetermined. V gave up 2 bases and J gave up 0 bases, with 10 bases separating them. Germline CDR1 is SSHAT and CDR2 is FNYEAQ (reference sequence). CDR3 length: 16 residues.

This clone was seen a handful of times. The rearrangement uses TRBV6-5 and TRBJ1-4, with D possibly TRBD1 on 5 matching bases. Germline CDR1 and CDR2: MNHEY and SVGAGI. Trimming took off 5 bases at V and 7 bases at J, with 17 bases between the two ends. There are 15 residues in the CDR3. CDR3 in DNA: TGTGCCAGCAGTAGCGGGACCACCGCGGGTGAAAAACTGTTTTTT. This codes for CASSSGTTAGEKLFF.

The V call is TRBV7-9, the J call TRBJ1-5; D remains unclear. V was trimmed by 5 bases and J by 7 bases, leaving 9 bases between them. Germline assignment: CDR1 SEHNR and CDR2 FQNEAQ (reference sequence). This CDR3 is 12 amino acids long. The CDR3 sequence is CASSEGGQPQHF. CDR3 sequence (DNA): TGTGCCAGCAGCGAGGGTGGCCAGCCCCAGCATTTT.

The chain employs TRBV5-4 and TRBJ1-6, with D possibly TRBD1 on 6 matching bases. Germline loops: CDR1 SGHNT, CDR2 YYREEE (reference sequence). The V end lost 0 bases, the J end lost 9 bases, and 13 bases lay between the germline ends. The CDR3 length is 15 residues. The CDR3 is CASSLGWRGGSPLHF. Written as DNA, the CDR3 is TGTGCCAGCAGCTTGGGATGGAGGGGGGGTTCACCCCTCCACTTT.

The chain links TRBV28 to TRBJ1-2; 7 bases are shared with TRBD1. Trimming at V came to 6 bases and at J to 8 bases, leaving 6 bases not matched to a gene. Per the germline V gene, CDR1 is MDHEN and CDR2 is SYDVKM. This CDR3 spans 12 amino acids. CDR3 in DNA: TGTGCCAGCAGCTCAGGGGGGAAGGGCTACACCTTC. Its protein is CASSSGGKGYTF.

This clone showed up just a few times. The CDR3 DNA reads TGCGCCAGCAGAGACAGGGCCAAAAACATTCAGTACTTC. Encoded protein: CASRDRAKNIQYF. The V gene is TRBV10-2, the J gene TRBJ2-4; D is possibly TRBD1 (6 bases). V lost 6 bases, J lost 1 base, and 7 bases lay in between. Germline V gene lookup returns CDR1 WSHSY and CDR2 SAAADI. The CDR3 covers 13 residues.

This clone occurred a few times. The chain joins TRBV6-8 to TRBJ2-7; perhaps TRBD1 as D (6 bases). Germline V gene lookup returns CDR1 MNHGY and CDR2 SAAAGT. This CDR3 has 15 amino acids. V lost 4 bases, J lost 0 bases, and 13 bases lay in between. The CDR3 DNA is TGTGCCAGCAGTTCCTCGGGACACCACTCCTACGAGCAGTACTTC. It encodes CASSSSGHHSYEQYF.

The chain recombines TRBV4-1 with TRBJ2-2; D possibly corresponds to TRBD1 (6 bases). V lost 3 bases, J lost 1 base, and 9 bases lay in between. This CDR3 is 15 amino acids long. Germline V lookup: CDR1 MGHRA, CDR2 YSYEKL. The chain's CDR3 is CASSQLTGNTGELFF. The CDR3 DNA sequence: TGCGCCAGCAGCCAGTTGACAGGGAACACCGGGGAGCTGTTTTTT.

This clone has a single count. The gene calls are TRBV2 and TRBJ2-1; 11 bases line up with TRBD2. The germline V gene has CDR1 SNHLY and CDR2 FYNNEI. The CDR3 contains 14 residues. The V segment lost 5 bases and the J segment 9 bases; nucleotides outside the gene matches: 6. The CDR3 DNA reads TGTGCCAGCAGTCCACTAGCGGGGGTGGGTGAGCAGTTCTTC. Protein: CASSPLAGVGEQFF. Filled out from reference TRBV2 and TRBJ2-1, the complete variable domain reads EPEVTQTPSHQVTQMGQEVILRCVPISNHLYFYWYRQILGQKVEFLVSFYNNEISEKSEIFDDQFSVERPDGSNFTLKIRSTKLEDSAMYFCASSPLAGVGEQFFGPGTRLTVL.

CDR3 DNA: TGCGCCAGCAGCTTTGGGGGGAGGCACACTGAAGCTTTCTTT. It yields the protein CASSFGGRHTEAFF. J is TRBJ1-1 and V is TRBV5-1; the D gene is possibly TRBD1 (5 bases). The V gene's germline CDR1 is SGHRS and CDR2 YFSETQ. Trimming pared 2 bases from V and 3 bases from J, leaving 11 bases between. CDR3 size: 14 residues.

The chain uses TRBV6-5 and TRBJ2-3; 8 bases align to TRBD1. The germline V gene has CDR1 MNHEY and CDR2 SVGAGI. After removal of 6 bases from V and 1 base from J, the junction contained 6 bases not matched to a gene. The CDR3 has 15 residues. The CDR3 is CASSPPGQGTDTQYF. As DNA, the CDR3 is TGTGCCAGCAGCCCGCCGGGACAGGGCACAGATACGCAGTATTTT.

The chain is built from TRBV18 and TRBJ2-5; weak D call: TRBD1 (6 bases). Trimming took off 1 base at V and 1 base at J, with 7 bases between the two ends. From germline, CDR1 is KGHSH and CDR2 LQKENI. The CDR3 is 14 amino acids. CDR3 residues: CASSPQGVQETQYF. The CDR3 coding sequence is TGTGCCAGCTCACCACAGGGGGTCCAAGAGACCCAGTACTTC.

The chain carries TRBV7-2 and TRBJ2-2, with TRBD2 matching over 15 bases. V was pared by 5 bases and J by 9 bases, with 7 bases of the junction left unmatched. Germline CDR1 and CDR2: SGHTA and FQGNSA. This CDR3 contains 16 residues. In nucleotides, the CDR3 is TGTGCCAGCAGCCGGACTAGCGGGGGGGGCGGCAGGGAGCTGTTTTTT. Residues: CASSRTSGGGGRELFF.

V and J are TRBV4-1 and TRBJ1-2, with D perhaps matching TRBD1 (5 bases). CDR3 length: 16 amino acids. Between the trimmed V and J ends, which lost 0 bases and 0 bases, there was a span of 11 bases. Germline CDR1 is MGHRA and CDR2 is YSYEKL. The DNA of the CDR3 is TGCGCCAGCAGCCAAGAATCTTCCAGGGCTAACTATGGCTACACCTTC. It codes for CASSQESSRANYGYTF.

The chain recombines TRBV4-1 with TRBJ1-3; D not resolved. The germline V and J ends were trimmed by 1 base and 2 bases, with 9 bases remaining between them. The CDR3 is 15 amino acids. Looked up from germline, CDR1 is MGHRA and CDR2 is YSYEKL. In nucleotides, the CDR3 is TGCGCCAGCAGCCAAGTGACTCCCCCTGGAAACACCATATATTTT. This gives the protein CASSQVTPPGNTIYF.

This chain connects TRBV18 to TRBJ1-2, with TRBD1 matching over 12 bases. V was pared by 3 bases and J by 8 bases, with 7 bases of the junction left unmatched. The CDR3 totals 15 residues. Looked up from germline, CDR1 is KGHSH and CDR2 is LQKENI. In DNA, the CDR3 is TGTGCCAGCTCACCGATGGGACAGGGGGCGGAAGGCTACACCTTC. Its protein is CASSPMGQGAEGYTF.

This clone appeared a few times. This sequence joins TRBV19 and TRBJ1-5; D possibly corresponds to TRBD1 (5 bases). Trimming left V 3 bases short and J 8 bases short, with 14 bases between. Germline CDR1 LNHDA, CDR2 SQIVND (reference sequence). The CDR3 runs 14 residues. CDR3 residues: CASSIRDGGEPQHF. As DNA, the CDR3 is TGTGCCAGTAGTATCCGAGACGGGGGGGAGCCCCAGCATTTT.

This chain joins TRBV11-1 and TRBJ2-3; D is perhaps TRBD2 (7 bases). CDR3 length: 15 amino acids. CDR1 SGHAT and CDR2 FQDESV come from the germline V gene (reference sequence). With 3 bases removed from V and 1 base from J, the gap between germline ends came to 11 bases. The CDR3 DNA reads TGTGCCAGCAGCTTTTCGGGGGGCGGCACAGATACGCAGTATTTT. It translates to CASSFSGGGTDTQYF.

V usage is TRBV4-1 and J usage is TRBJ2-2; 8 bases match TRBD1. V lost 2 bases, J lost 8 bases, and 13 bases stayed unmatched. This CDR3 is 17 amino acids long. From germline, CDR1 is MGHRA and CDR2 YSYEKL. The CDR3 sequence is CASSQPDRGPLRGELFF. Here the CDR3 DNA reads TGCGCCAGCAGCCAACCCGACAGGGGTCCTTTGAGGGGGGAGCTGTTTTTT.

The chain links TRBV7-8 to TRBJ2-5; 11 bases agree with TRBD2. The CDR3 totals 15 residues. Germline trimming cut 4 bases from V and 2 bases from J; bases unmatched to any gene: 3. Germline CDR1 SGHVS, CDR2 FQNEAQ. The DNA for the CDR3 is TGTGCCAGCAGCTCGCTAGCGGGGGGTCAAGAGACCCAGTACTTC. This encodes CASSSLAGGQETQYF. Together with reference TRBV7-8 and TRBJ2-5, the CDR3 gives the full variable domain: GAGVSQSPRYKVAKRGQDVALRCDPISGHVSLFWYQQALGQGPEFLTYFQNEAQLDKSGLPSDRFFAERPEGSVSTLKIQRTQQEDSAVYLCASSSLAGGQETQYFGPGTRLLVL.